These 10 T cell receptor beta chains were all obtained from the same sample, sequenced in a study of CD8 T cells in ankylosing spondylitis. TCRdb re-called the 5' RACE reads with MiXCR, one entry per CDR3 protein. Of about 220,000 distinct CDR3 sequences listed, about 7.3% were seen once; the top ten hold more than 13%. These receptors have no known antigen. Study-level results: Among TCR beta sequences, a motif of eight highly homologous variants appeared characteristic of ankylosing spondylitis blood.

The specimen sequenced was blood, either unsorted or a sorted T cell fraction (not recorded which). These receptors originate from a male donor with ankylosing spondylitis.

This clonotype has at least ten counts. The gene calls are TRBV6-2 or TRBV6-3 and TRBJ2-4; D uncertain. The CDR3 consists of 16 residues. CDR1 and CDR2 (germline): MNHEY, SVGEGT. Between the trimmed V and J ends, which lost 2 bases and 3 bases, there was a span of 14 bases. CDR3 protein: CASSYDASTGKNIQYF. In DNA form, the CDR3 reads TGTGCCAGCAGTTACGACGCGAGTACGGGCAAAAACATTCAGTACTTC.

The rearrangement links TRBV11-2 to TRBJ2-1, with D perhaps matching TRBD2 (6 bases). CDR1 is SGHAT, CDR2 FQNNGV, per germline. Trimming left V 8 bases short and J 2 bases short, with 16 bases between. This CDR3 is 15 amino acids long. The CDR3 spells CASRLALAAYNEQFF. CDR3 nucleotides: TGTGCCAGCCGACTCGCATTAGCGGCCTACAATGAGCAGTTCTTC. The full variable domain, completed using reference TRBV11-2 and TRBJ2-1, is EAGVAQSPRYKIIEKRQSVAFWCNPISGHATLYWYQQILGQGPKLLIQFQNNGVVDDSQLPKDRFSAERLKGVDSTLKIQPAKLEDSAVYLCASRLALAAYNEQFFGPGTRLTVL.

The chain joins TRBV5-5 to TRBJ1-1, with D unresolved. V was clipped by 1 base and J by 0 bases, with 10 bases between them. The germline gives CDR1 SGHKS, CDR2 YYEKEE (reference sequence). The CDR3 is 15 residues long. The CDR3 region is CASSLWQLMNTEAFF. The CDR3 DNA is TGTGCCAGCAGCTTGTGGCAGTTAATGAACACTGAAGCTTTCTTT.

This clonotype was observed at least ten times. The rearrangement joins TRBV4-3 to TRBJ2-5; the match to TRBD2 covers 15 bases. The CDR3 sequence is 16 residues long. V lost 3 bases and J lost 4; bases outside the gene matches: 3. Germline CDR1 reads LGHNA; CDR2 reads YSLEER. The CDR3 reads CASSQGLAGGRETQYF. CDR3 bases: TGCGCCAGCAGCCAGGGACTAGCGGGAGGTCGAGAGACCCAGTACTTC.

This clonotype was counted many times. The chain uses TRBV4-3 and TRBJ2-7, with D possibly TRBD1 on 6 matching bases. CDR3 size: 13 residues. CDR1 LGHNA and CDR2 YSLEER come from the germline V gene. Trimming took 3 bases from V and 1 from J, leaving 7 bases between them. CDR3 region: CASSHDRSYEQYF. DNA for the CDR3: TGCGCCAGCAGCCATGACAGGTCCTACGAGCAGTACTTC.

The table lists this clonotype with many counts. The genes are TRBV27 and TRBJ2-1; D uncertain. Germline-derived CDR1 and CDR2 are MNHEY and SMNVEV (reference sequence). The CDR3 length is 12 residues. V lost 1 base and J 8 bases, leaving 6 bases between the germline ends. The CDR3 protein is CASSLLGHEQFF. The CDR3 DNA reads as TGTGCCAGCAGTTTATTAGGGCATGAGCAGTTCTTC.

This clonotype was seen ten or more times. This rearrangement joins TRBV7-2 to TRBJ2-3, with D maybe TRBD2 (6 bases). The CDR3 loop spans 15 amino acids. Trimming removed 1 base at V and 2 bases at J, with 10 bases between. CDR1 and CDR2 from the germline V gene are SGHTA and FQGNSA. In DNA form, the CDR3 reads TGTGCCAGCAGCTTAGTCGGACTAACCACAGATACGCAGTATTTT. As protein: CASSLVGLTTDTQYF.

This clonotype was counted ten times or more. This chain links TRBV29-1 with TRBJ2-7, with no clear D. This CDR3 comprises 13 residues. Trimming removed 6 bases at V and 2 bases at J, with 14 bases between. Per the germline V gene, CDR1 is SQVTM and CDR2 is ANQGSEA. The CDR3 is CSVAEVQTYEQYF. As DNA, the CDR3 is TGCAGCGTCGCCGAGGTACAAACCTACGAGCAGTACTTC.

This clonotype was observed many times. The genes are TRBV6-1 and TRBJ1-5, with D maybe TRBD1 (6 bases). The length of the CDR3 is 15 residues. The germline gives CDR1 MNHNS, CDR2 SASEGT. Trimming stripped 4 bases from V and 3 bases from J, with 13 bases between. This CDR3 reads CASSAQGSPNQPQHF. The CDR3 DNA sequence: TGTGCCAGCAGTGCACAGGGATCCCCCAATCAGCCCCAGCATTTT.

This clonotype was detected many times. The chain links TRBV5-1 to TRBJ1-1; D unresolved. V lost 5 bases and J 1 base, leaving 6 bases between the germline ends. The CDR3 length is 12 residues. Germline CDR1 is SGHRS and CDR2 is YFSETQ. CDR3 residues: CASRRENTEAFF. The CDR3 DNA follows: TGCGCCAGCAGGCGGGAGAACACTGAAGCTTTCTTT. Variable domain in full (rest from reference TRBV5-1 and TRBJ1-1): KAGVTQTPRYLIKTRGQQVTLSCSPISGHRSVSWYQQTPGQGLQFLFEYFSETQRNKGNFPGRFSGRQFSNSRSEMNVSTLELGDSALYLCASRRENTEAFFGQGTRLTVV.